These 2 T cell receptor beta chains came from one sample sequenced in a study of CD8+ T cells in alopecia areata (dated by TCRdb to about 2018). Cells from pooled mouse cutaneous lymph nodes were stained for CD4, CD8alpha, NKG2D, NKG2ACE and other markers and then sorted on a BD Influx. Receptor libraries were prepared by the immunoSEQ multiplex PCR assay. RNA was extracted from all samples and reverse transcribed into cDNA, which served as template for TCR sequencing. TCRdb's version of the immuneACCESS table is confined to in-frame rearrangements and falls short of the full clone set. An unresolved V gene accounts for under half of the shortfall where checked; the remainder is of unknown origin. The table gives around 290,000 clones for this sample, with none occurring only once. 1.2% of the sample lies in the top ten. Sequenced material: CD4+ T cells sorted from a lymph node. The receptors were sampled from a C3H/HeJ mouse with alopecia areata. Mice of this strain carry the MHC haplotype H2-k.

This clone was picked up a small number of times. The gene names given are mouse names. The CDR3 end is not reached by the read, which stops 4 residues before it; the germline J gene fills it in. The genes are TRBV2 and TRBJ2-5; 10 bases match TRBD2. This CDR3 region has 15 residues. The germline V gene has CDR1 LGHNA and CDR2 YSYQKL. Partial CDR3 DNA: TGTGCCAGCGGCAAGGACTGGGGGAGGGAAGAC. It encodes CASGKDWGRED. The CDR3 as a whole reads CASGKDWGREDTQYF. Using reference TRBV2 and TRBJ2-5 for the parts outside the CDR3, the full variable domain is DPKIIQKPKYLVAVTGSEKILICEQYLGHNAMYWYRQSAKKPLEFMFSYSYQKLMDNQTASSRFQPQSSKKNHLDLQITALKPDDSATYFCASGKDWGREDTQYFGPGTRLLVL.

This clone was found many times. Germline and genes here are mouse. The read halts 4 residues ahead of the CDR3 end, with the missing end drawn from the germline J gene. In the same sample, other DNA sequences code for this CDR3. This chain connects TRBV1 to TRBJ2-1, with 8 bases lining up with TRBD2. The junction had 4 bases not matched to a gene; V was cut back by 0 bases and J by 3 bases. Germline assignment: CDR1 NSQYPW and CDR2 LRSPGD (reference sequence). The CDR3 loop spans 16 amino acids. Incomplete CDR3 DNA: TGCACCTGCAGTGCAGATCTGCTGGGGGGCTATGCT. Translated: CTCSADLLGGYA. The full CDR3 protein is CTCSADLLGGYAEQFF.